The clone carrying this TCR beta chain has just a few counts. TCRdb's table, derived via immunoSEQ multiplex PCR, lists solely in-frame clones and lacks some. The sample has 47,000 or so clones, about 87% seen once. Trimming shortened V by 3 bases and J by 6 bases, and 15 bases separated the two germline ends. CDR1 is MNHNS, CDR2 SASEGT, per germline. The CDR3 covers 14 residues. This sample is part of a study of OX40 agonist ivuxolimab in advanced cancers. Study-level background: The dose-escalation cohort had hepatocellular carcinoma, melanoma, renal cell or head and neck cancer. Subjects had a mean age of around 60 years, with a range of 23 to 79; less than 90% were male.

This TCR came from an adult with an advanced solid tumor such as melanoma, head and neck, liver or kidney cancer. Sequenced material: CD4+ or CD8+ T cells sorted from blood, taken in a trial of the OX40 agonist ivuxolimab. The rearrangement links TRBV6-1 to TRBJ2-7; tentative D call: TRBD1 (5 bases). CDR3 nucleotide sequence: TGTGCCAGCAGTGACCACTCAGGGAAAGGCGAGCAGTACTTC. Translated, it gives CASSDHSGKGEQYF.